These 14 T cell receptor beta chains came from one sample sequenced in a study of CD8 T cells in ankylosing spondylitis. Each CDR3 protein is one row after TCRdb ran MiXCR on the 5' RACE reads. The sample contains 200,000 to 250,000 distinct CDR3 sequences, 8% to 9% of which appear only once. Source material: blood, either unsorted or a sorted T cell fraction (not recorded which). The receptors were gathered from a female donor with ankylosing spondylitis or in good health (not recorded which).

This clonotype occurred many times. The CDR3 region has the DNA TGCAGTGCTCAGGGGGTTTGGGAGACCCAGTACTTC. Its protein product is CSAQGVWETQYF. The genes are TRBV20-1 and TRBJ2-5; 7 nucleotides line up with TRBD1. Per the germline V gene, CDR1 is DFQATT and CDR2 is SNEGSKA (reference sequence). The J segment lost 5 bases and the V segment lost 5 bases, leaving 5 bases of the junction unmatched. The CDR3 covers 12 residues.

About this clonotype: A junction end diverges from the germline sequence, so it may reflect a read error. The chain is built from TRBV11-1 and TRBJ2-6; D could derive from TRBD1 or TRBD2 (5 bases each). Germline CDR1 reads SGHAT; CDR2 reads FQDESV (reference sequence). This CDR3 is 18 amino acids long. Here the CDR3 reads CTSRPRAGSVAGANVLTF. CDR3 DNA: TGTACCAGCAGGCCCCGGGCAGGGAGTGTCGCTGGGGCCAACGTCCTGACTTTC.

As to this clonotype: This could be a read error, since a much larger clone is one nucleotide away. The chain combines TRBV7-2 with TRBJ1-3; the D gene is possibly TRBD1 (5 bases). Trimming shortened V by 3 bases and J by 8 bases, and 11 bases separated the two germline ends. CDR1 and CDR2 from the germline V gene are SGHTA and FQGNSA. The CDR3 is 13 residues long. CDR3 sequence reads: CASSFGRADTIYF. The CDR3 DNA follows: TGTGCCAGCAGCTTCGGCAGGGCGGACACCATATATTTT.

This clonotype was recorded at least ten times. The chain is built from TRBV4-3 and TRBJ2-7; a weak D match, TRBD1 (5 bases). CDR1 LGHNA and CDR2 YSLEER come from the germline V gene. V was pared by 0 bases and J by 2 bases, with 17 bases between. This CDR3 is built from 17 residues. DNA of the CDR3: TGCGCCAGCAGCCAAGATGTGGGTCAGGGAAAACCCTACGAGCAGTACTTC. It specifies CASSQDVGQGKPYEQYF.

This clonotype was seen many times. One end of the junction does not line up with germline, which may come from a read error. The chain recombines TRBV7-2 with TRBJ1-2; D is perhaps TRBD1 (6 bases). The CDR3 is 14 residues long. The V gene's germline CDR1 is SGHTA and CDR2 FQGNSA. For the CDR3, the DNA is TGTGCCAGCAGTTTAGCAGGGGCGGGCTATGGCTACACCTTC. This sequence encodes CASSLAGAGYGYTF. Looking up the rest from reference TRBV7-2 and TRBJ1-2 gives the full variable domain: GAGVSQSPSNKVTEKGKDVELRCDPISGHTALYWYRQSLGQGLEFLIYFQGNSAPDKSGLPSDRFSAERTGGSVSTLTIQRTQQEDSAVYLCASSLAGAGYGYTFGSGTRLTVV.

This clonotype was seen many times. The chain couples TRBV5-4 to TRBJ2-1; TRBD2 matches at 9 bases. Germline V gene sequence: CDR1 SGHNT, CDR2 YYREEE (reference sequence). The J segment lost 4 bases and the V segment lost 7 bases, leaving 9 bases of the junction unmatched. The CDR3 runs 15 residues. The CDR3 region is CASLLAGSPYNEQFF. Here the CDR3 DNA reads TGTGCCAGCCTCCTAGCGGGAAGCCCGTACAATGAGCAGTTCTTC.

This clonotype was detected many times. This chain uses TRBV3-1 with TRBJ1-2; 7 nucleotides agree with TRBD1. Germline values: CDR1 LGHDT, CDR2 YNNKEL (reference sequence). Trimming took 1 base from V and 14 from J; bases not matched to a gene: 7. This CDR3 comprises 12 residues. In nucleotides, the CDR3 is TGTGCCAGCAGCCAAGGCGACAGGGATGTGACCTTC. Amino acid sequence: CASSQGDRDVTF.

Many counts were recorded for this clonotype. V and J are TRBV20-1 and TRBJ1-2; D not certain. V was shortened by 7 bases and J by 6 bases, with 12 bases between the two germline ends. Germline CDR1 reads DFQATT; CDR2 reads SNEGSKA (reference sequence). CDR3 size: 11 residues. In DNA form, the CDR3 reads TGCAGTGGGGCCGGGTCAAATGGCTACACCTTC. Translation gives CSGAGSNGYTF.

There are many counts of this clonotype. The chain joins TRBV7-8 to TRBJ2-1; 8 bases are a match to TRBD2. With 5 bases clipped from V and 1 base from J, the junction kept 7 bases outside the gene matches. CDR1 is SGHVS and CDR2 is FQNEAQ in the germline V gene. The CDR3 consists of 16 residues. Here the CDR3 DNA reads TGTGCCAGCAGCCCCGGGGGGGATTGGTCCTACAATGAGCAGTTCTTC. Translation: CASSPGGDWSYNEQFF. The full variable domain, with the rest looked up from reference TRBV7-8 and TRBJ2-1, is GAGVSQSPRYKVAKRGQDVALRCDPISGHVSLFWYQQALGQGPEFLTYFQNEAQLDKSGLPSDRFFAERPEGSVSTLKIQRTQQEDSAVYLCASSPGGDWSYNEQFFGPGTRLTVL.

The sample holds many counts of this clonotype. The chain has TRBV6-5 and TRBJ2-1; TRBD1 agrees at 9 bases. Germline CDR1 reads MNHEY; CDR2 reads SVGAGI. The CDR3 length is 15 residues. V lost 7 bases, J lost 1 base, and 5 bases stayed unmatched. Written as DNA, the CDR3 is TGTGCCAGCACCTCCGGGACAGGGTCCTACAATGAGCAGTTCTTC. It yields the protein CASTSGTGSYNEQFF.

This clonotype was seen many times. The chain is built from TRBV25-1 and TRBJ2-2; 7 bases are shared with TRBD2. Germline CDR1 MGHDK, CDR2 SYGVNS. J was trimmed by 1 base and V by 1 base; bases with no gene match: 0. CDR3 length: 15 amino acids. The CDR3 region is CASSESSGNTGELFF. The CDR3 region has the DNA TGTGCCAGCAGTGAATCTAGCGGGAACACCGGGGAGCTGTTTTTT.

This clonotype has a handful of counts. J is TRBJ1-1 and V is TRBV24-1, with D unclear. Germline V CDR1 and CDR2: KGHDR, SFDVKD. Trimming took 1 base from V and 7 from J, leaving 6 bases between them. The CDR3 length is 12 residues. CDR3 region: CATSDFRGEAFF. In nucleotides, the CDR3 is TGTGCCACCAGTGATTTCCGGGGTGAAGCTTTCTTT.

Ten or more counts support this clonotype. This chain joins TRBV12-3 or TRBV12-4 and TRBJ2-4; TRBD2 might be the D (6 bases). The CDR3 has 15 amino acids. V shed 4 bases and J shed 6 bases, with 16 bases lying between them. The CDR3 DNA reads TGTGCCAGCAGTTCGGGCCCAGGAGCGGGAAACATTCAGTACTTC. This translates into CASSSGPGAGNIQYF.

About this clonotype itself: This may be a read error, as it is one base from a much larger clone. The V and J genes are TRBV7-2 and TRBJ2-1, with D uncertain. The CDR3 covers 11 residues. CDR1 and CDR2 from the germline V gene are SGHTA and FQGNSA. Deletions cut 5 bases from V and 16 bases from J, with 15 bases between. CDR3 in DNA: TGTGCCAGCAGCCCCCATTACTATCTATTCTTC. This translates into CASSPHYYLFF.